The 23 T cell receptor beta chains below were found in one sample sequenced in a study of blood T cell repertoires in COVID-19. TCRdb's copy holds only in-frame clones and misses some; the assay was immunoSEQ multiplex PCR. This table holds a few hundred thousand clones, 80% to 90% found once. Sample: PBMCs or T cells enriched from blood (not recorded which). These receptors were taken from a woman aged 40 to 50 with acute COVID-19.

This sequence joins TRBV7-2 and TRBJ1-5, with 7 positions matching TRBD1. This CDR3 is 16 amino acids long. The V and J ends lost 7 bases and 2 bases, in that order; junction bases with no gene match: 11. Germline CDR1 and CDR2: SGHTA and FQGNSA. The CDR3 DNA is TGTGCCAGCACTCAGGGGGGTGTGAAGGGCAATCAGCCCCAGCATTTT. Its protein is CASTQGGVKGNQPQHF.

The V gene is TRBV6-5, the J gene TRBJ2-2; D uncertain. Trimming removed 8 bases from V and 6 bases from J, with 10 bases in between. Germline-derived CDR1 and CDR2 are MNHEY and SVGAGI. CDR3 length: 12 residues. CDR3 bases: TGTGCCAGCTTGGCGGATCCCGGGGAGCTGTTTTTT. Encoded protein: CASLADPGELFF.

V is TRBV7-9 and J is TRBJ2-2, with D perhaps TRBD2 (6 bases). With 1 base removed from V and 6 bases from J, the gap between germline ends came to 15 bases. Per germline, CDR1 SEHNR and CDR2 FQNEAQ (reference sequence). This CDR3 is 16 amino acids long. The CDR3 coding sequence is TGTGCCAGCAGCTTAGAGCGAGGCGGGAATGCCGGGGAGCTGTTTTTT. Translated: CASSLERGGNAGELFF. Full variable domain (missing parts from reference TRBV7-9 and TRBJ2-2): DTGVSQNPRHKITKRGQNVTFRCDPISEHNRLYWYRQTLGQGPEFLTYFQNEAQLEKSRLLSDRFSAERPKGSFSTLEIQRTEQGDSAMYLCASSLERGGNAGELFFGEGSRLTVL.

This rearrangement joins TRBV7-3 to TRBJ2-1, with 8 nucleotides matching TRBD2. The germline gives CDR1 SGHTA, CDR2 FQGTGA. Unmatched junction bases numbered 10, after V lost 5 bases and J lost 13 bases. This CDR3 spans 13 amino acids. In DNA, the CDR3 is TGTGCCAGCAGCCTAGGGCCGACTAGCGCACAGTTCTTC. Its protein product is CASSLGPTSAQFF.

The chain couples TRBV6-7 to TRBJ1-2; D uncertain. TRBV6-7 is assigned to the ORF class and has an uncertain function. The CDR3 is 14 residues long. CDR3 region: CPVEGREVGNGYTF. The CDR3 DNA reads TGTCCAGTAGAAGGTCGGGAGGTTGGTAATGGCTACACCTTC.

The chain uses TRBV20-1 and TRBJ2-7, with D perhaps TRBD1 (6 bases). Germline V gene sequence: CDR1 DFQATT, CDR2 SNEGSKA (reference sequence). V gave up 3 bases and J gave up 0 bases, with 12 bases separating them. This CDR3 comprises 14 residues. CDR3 residues: CSASPQGSSYEQYF. The CDR3, as DNA: TGCAGTGCTAGTCCCCAGGGGAGCTCCTACGAGCAGTACTTC.

This chain uses TRBV11-2 with TRBJ2-7, with no clear D. This CDR3 contains 15 residues. Germline V CDR1 and CDR2: SGHAT, FQNNGV. Trimming left V 4 bases short and J 5 bases short, with 18 bases between. CDR3 loop: CASSSPLAYIDEQYF. The CDR3 nucleotides read TGTGCCAGCAGCTCTCCGTTGGCATATATCGACGAGCAGTACTTC.

This chain links TRBV7-9 with TRBJ2-1; no firm D call. Germline lookup yields CDR1 SEHNR and CDR2 FQNEAQ (reference sequence). The CDR3 sequence is 12 residues long. Trimming removed 4 bases at V and 11 bases at J, with 12 bases between. CDR3 residues: CASSSQSLQQFF. The CDR3 bases are TGTGCCAGCAGCTCCCAGTCCCTGCAGCAGTTCTTC. Looking up the rest from reference TRBV7-9 and TRBJ2-1 gives the full variable domain: DTGVSQNPRHKITKRGQNVTFRCDPISEHNRLYWYRQTLGQGPEFLTYFQNEAQLEKSRLLSDRFSAERPKGSFSTLEIQRTEQGDSAMYLCASSSQSLQQFFGPGTRLTVL.

The CDR3 sequence is CASSPALSYEQYF. CDR3 bases: TGTGCCAGCTCACCGGCCCTCTCCTACGAGCAGTACTTC. The chain has TRBV18 and TRBJ2-7; D not certain. V dropped 3 bases and J dropped 0 bases, with 6 bases sitting between them. This CDR3 is 13 amino acids long. CDR1 KGHSH and CDR2 LQKENI come from the germline V gene.

V and J are TRBV7-2 and TRBJ1-6; TRBD1 aligns across 8 bases. The CDR3 loop spans 15 amino acids. V lost 2 bases and J lost 6; bases outside the gene matches: 3. CDR1 is SGHTA and CDR2 is FQGNSA in the germline V gene. The chain's CDR3 is CASSLRDRFNSPLHF. The CDR3, as DNA: TGTGCCAGCAGCTTACGGGACAGGTTTAATTCACCCCTCCACTTT.

V is TRBV19 and J is TRBJ2-5; 7 positions match TRBD1. The CDR3 consists of 15 residues. Per the germline V gene, CDR1 is LNHDA and CDR2 is SQIVND (reference sequence). The V gene end was trimmed by 3 bases and the J gene end by 5 bases; junction bases not matched to a gene: 9. The CDR3 region has the DNA TGTGCCAGTAGTATGGGGTCCCGGGACAGCGAGACCCAGTACTTC. Protein product: CASSMGSRDSETQYF.

The CDR3 sequence: CASMVMTSGSIHEQFF. Written as DNA, the CDR3 is TGTGCCAGCATGGTAATGACTAGCGGGAGTATACATGAGCAGTTCTTC. This chain connects TRBV11-2 to TRBJ2-1; the match to TRBD2 covers 12 bases. J gave up 8 bases and V 7 bases, and 12 bases lay outside the gene matches. The CDR3 consists of 16 residues. Germline CDR1 reads SGHAT; CDR2 reads FQNNGV.

The chain uses TRBV24-1 and TRBJ2-5; D unclear. Germline CDR1 is KGHDR and CDR2 is SFDVKD. V lost 6 bases and J 5 bases, leaving 6 bases between the germline ends. The CDR3 extends over 11 amino acids. The CDR3 coding sequence is TGTGCCACCAGTTATATGGAGACCCAGTACTTC. Translated, it gives CATSYMETQYF.

The genes are TRBV27 and TRBJ1-5, with 11 bases matching TRBD1. V was clipped by 6 bases and J by 7 bases; unmatched bases: 8. Per germline, CDR1 MNHEY and CDR2 SMNVEV (reference sequence). This CDR3 comprises 15 residues. In nucleotides, the CDR3 is TGTGCCAGCAGCTCCGCCTGGACAGGGGGCCAGCCCCAGCATTTT. Amino acids: CASSSAWTGGQPQHF.

The chain recombines TRBV9 with TRBJ2-4, with D tentatively TRBD1 (8 bases). The CDR3 consists of 14 residues. V was shortened by 4 bases and J by 7 bases, with 15 bases between the two germline ends. Germline CDR1 SGDLS, CDR2 YYNGEE. The chain's CDR3 is CASSPHRGGNIQYF. CDR3 DNA: TGTGCCAGCAGCCCCCACAGGGGGGGTAACATTCAGTACTTC.

This chain links TRBV14 with TRBJ2-5; D uncertain. The length of the CDR3 is 12 residues. Per germline, CDR1 SGHDN and CDR2 FVKESK. Trimming left V 2 bases short and J 4 bases short, with 5 bases between. The CDR3 sequence: CASSQFGETQYF. The CDR3, as DNA: TGTGCCAGCAGCCAATTCGGAGAGACCCAGTACTTC.

The chain links TRBV3-1 (or the pseudogene TRBV3-2) to TRBJ2-1; 10 bases agree with TRBD1. The J segment lost 6 bases and the V segment lost 2 bases, leaving 4 bases of the junction unmatched. This CDR3 spans 15 amino acids. Germline V gives CDR1 LGHDT, CDR2 YNNKEL (reference sequence). CDR3 loop: CASSQPDRGVNEQFF. The DNA for the CDR3 is TGTGCCAGCAGCCAACCGGACAGGGGGGTCAATGAGCAGTTCTTC.

This clone was detected a few times. The genes are TRBV5-4 and TRBJ2-1, with TRBD1 matching over 11 bases. The V gene end was trimmed by 4 bases and the J gene end by 2 bases; junction bases not matched to a gene: 5. This CDR3 region has 16 residues. Germline assignment: CDR1 SGHNT and CDR2 YYREEE (reference sequence). In nucleotides, the CDR3 is TGTGCCAGCAGCCCCTGGACAGGGGGCCCCTACAATGAGCAGTTCTTC. As protein: CASSPWTGGPYNEQFF.

V usage is TRBV5-1 and J usage is TRBJ2-5; D is uncertain. The germline CDR1 and CDR2 sequences are SGHRS and YFSETQ. The CDR3 has 14 residues. Trimming removed 0 bases at V and 0 bases at J, with 6 bases between. CDR3 DNA sequence: TGCGCCAGCAGCTTGGGGCTTTACCAAGAGACCCAGTACTTC. Translating gives CASSLGLYQETQYF.

The rearrangement joins TRBV24-1 to TRBJ1-2, with a weak D call TRBD1 (6 bases). The CDR3 spans 14 residues. The germline gives CDR1 KGHDR, CDR2 SFDVKD. V lost 3 bases to trimming and J lost 2 bases, with 9 bases between them. CDR3 DNA sequence: TGTGCCACCAGTGATAGTGGGGGCAACTATGGCTACACCTTC. Protein sequence: CATSDSGGNYGYTF.

This clone showed up just once. The rearrangement links TRBV19 to TRBJ1-6, with D unresolved. V gave up 3 bases and J gave up 5 bases, with 5 bases separating them. Germline V gene data show CDR1 as LNHDA and CDR2 as SQIVND (reference sequence). The length of the CDR3 is 13 residues. The CDR3 nucleotides read TGTGCCAGTAGTATTGGCCATAATTCACCCCTCCACTTT. This sequence encodes CASSIGHNSPLHF.

This clone showed up just once. The chain employs TRBV29-1 and TRBJ1-3; 7 nucleotides line up with TRBD1. The CDR3 runs to 15 residues. V shed 1 base, J shed 5 bases, and the junction held 8 bases outside the gene matches. CDR1 is SQVTM and CDR2 is ANQGSEA in the germline V gene. Here the CDR3 reads CSVEGETGMRNTIYF. In DNA form, the CDR3 reads TGCAGCGTTGAAGGGGAGACAGGGATGCGAAACACCATATATTTT.

This clone appeared a single time. The V gene is TRBV6-5, the J gene TRBJ1-3; D is possibly TRBD1 (5 bases). Trimming pared 2 bases from V and 2 bases from J, leaving 10 bases between. The CDR3 length is 15 residues. Germline loops: CDR1 MNHEY, CDR2 SVGAGI. The CDR3 DNA sequence: TGTGCCAGCAGTTACCAGCCGGGGGCTGGAAACACCATATATTTT. Protein: CASSYQPGAGNTIYF.